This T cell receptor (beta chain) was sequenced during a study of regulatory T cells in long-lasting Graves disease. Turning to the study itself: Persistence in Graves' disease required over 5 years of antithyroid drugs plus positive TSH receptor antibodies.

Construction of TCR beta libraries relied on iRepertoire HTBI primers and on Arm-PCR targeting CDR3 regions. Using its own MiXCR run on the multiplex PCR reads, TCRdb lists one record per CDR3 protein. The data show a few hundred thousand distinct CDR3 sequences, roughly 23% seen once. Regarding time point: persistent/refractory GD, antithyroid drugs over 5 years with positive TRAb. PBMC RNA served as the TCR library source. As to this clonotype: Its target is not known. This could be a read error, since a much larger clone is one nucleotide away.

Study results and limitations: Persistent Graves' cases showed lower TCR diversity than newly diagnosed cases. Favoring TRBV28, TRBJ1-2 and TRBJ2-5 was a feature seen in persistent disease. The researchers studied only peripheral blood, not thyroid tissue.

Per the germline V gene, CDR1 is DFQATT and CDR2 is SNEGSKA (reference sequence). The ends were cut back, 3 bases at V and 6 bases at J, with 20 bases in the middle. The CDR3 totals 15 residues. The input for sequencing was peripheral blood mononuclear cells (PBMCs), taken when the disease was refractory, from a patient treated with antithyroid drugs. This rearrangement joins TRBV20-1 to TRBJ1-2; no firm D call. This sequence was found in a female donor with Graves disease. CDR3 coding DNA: TGCAGTGCTAGCTTCGCCTCGTATCCTACTGATGGCTACACCTTC. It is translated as CSASFASYPTDGYTF.